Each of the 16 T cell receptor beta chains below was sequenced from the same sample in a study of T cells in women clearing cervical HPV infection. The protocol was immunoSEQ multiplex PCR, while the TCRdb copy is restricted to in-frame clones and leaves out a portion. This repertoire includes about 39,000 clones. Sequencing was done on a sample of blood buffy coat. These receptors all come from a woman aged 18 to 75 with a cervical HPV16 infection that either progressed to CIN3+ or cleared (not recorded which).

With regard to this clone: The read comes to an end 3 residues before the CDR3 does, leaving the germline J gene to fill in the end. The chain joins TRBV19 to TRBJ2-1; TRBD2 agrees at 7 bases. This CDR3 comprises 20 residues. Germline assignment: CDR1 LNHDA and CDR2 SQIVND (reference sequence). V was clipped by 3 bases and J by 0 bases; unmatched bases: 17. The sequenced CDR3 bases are TGTGCCAGTAGTATTAATTTAGGAGGAAAGCGGGAAAGCTCCTACAATGAG. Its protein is CASSINLGGKRESSYNE. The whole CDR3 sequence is CASSINLGGKRESSYNEQFF.

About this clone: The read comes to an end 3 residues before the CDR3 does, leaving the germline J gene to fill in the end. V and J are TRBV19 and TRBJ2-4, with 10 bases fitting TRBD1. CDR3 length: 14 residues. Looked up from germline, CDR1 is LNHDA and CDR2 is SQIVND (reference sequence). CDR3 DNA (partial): TGTGCCAGTAGTAGACAAGACAGGGGGCTAGGT. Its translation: CASSRQDRGLG. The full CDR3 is CASSRQDRGLGQYF. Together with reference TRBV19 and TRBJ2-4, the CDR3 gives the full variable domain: DGGITQSPKYLFRKEGQNVTLSCEQNLNHDAMYWYRQDPGQGLRLIYYSQIVNDFQKGDIAEGYSVSREKKESFPLTVTSAQKNPTAFYLCASSRQDRGLGQYFGAGTRLSVL.

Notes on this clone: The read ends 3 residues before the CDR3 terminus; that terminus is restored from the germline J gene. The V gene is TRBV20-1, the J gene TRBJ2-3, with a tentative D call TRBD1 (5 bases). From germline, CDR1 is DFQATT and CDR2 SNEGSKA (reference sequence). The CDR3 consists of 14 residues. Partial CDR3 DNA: TGCAGTGCCGACACGGACATTAACCAAGAGACG. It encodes CSADTDINQET. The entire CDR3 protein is CSADTDINQETQYF.

Incomplete CDR3 DNA: TGTGCCAGCAGCTTAGCGCAGGCGGGTGAAAAA. Protein sequence: CASSLAQAGEK. The entire CDR3 protein is CASSLAQAGEKLFF. The chain is built from TRBV7-9 and TRBJ1-4; D not certain. The read ends 3 residues shy of where the CDR3 ends; the end is completed using the germline J gene. The V and J ends lost 0 bases and 7 bases respectively, with 9 bases between them. The CDR3 is made up of 14 amino acids. The germline gives CDR1 SEHNR, CDR2 FQNEAQ (reference sequence).

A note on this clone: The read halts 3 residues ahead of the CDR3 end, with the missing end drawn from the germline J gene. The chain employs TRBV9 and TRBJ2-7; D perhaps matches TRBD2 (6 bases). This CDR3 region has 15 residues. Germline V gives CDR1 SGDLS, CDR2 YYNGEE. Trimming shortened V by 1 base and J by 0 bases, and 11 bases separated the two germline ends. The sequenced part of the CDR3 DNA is TGTGCCAGCAGCGTACTAGCGACAAGCTCCTACGAG. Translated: CASSVLATSSYE. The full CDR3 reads CASSVLATSSYEQYF.

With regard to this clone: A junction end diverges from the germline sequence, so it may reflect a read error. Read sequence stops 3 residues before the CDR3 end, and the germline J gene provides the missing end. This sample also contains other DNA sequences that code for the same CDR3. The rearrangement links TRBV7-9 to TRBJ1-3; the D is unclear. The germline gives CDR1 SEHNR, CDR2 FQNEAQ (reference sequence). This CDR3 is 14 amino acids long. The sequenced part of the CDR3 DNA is TGTGCCAGCGGTGCGGGAAAGGCTGGAAACACT. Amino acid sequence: CASGAGKAGNT. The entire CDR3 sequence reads CASGAGKAGNTIYF.

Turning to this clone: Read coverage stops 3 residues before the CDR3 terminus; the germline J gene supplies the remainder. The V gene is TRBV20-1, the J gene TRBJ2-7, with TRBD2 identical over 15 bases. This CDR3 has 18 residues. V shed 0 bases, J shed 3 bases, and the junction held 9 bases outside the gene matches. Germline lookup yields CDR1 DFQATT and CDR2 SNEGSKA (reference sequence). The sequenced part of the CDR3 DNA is TGCAGTGCTAGAGACCGCCCCGGGACTAGCGGGAGGCTCTACGAG. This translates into CSARDRPGTSGRLYE. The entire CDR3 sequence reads CSARDRPGTSGRLYEQYF.

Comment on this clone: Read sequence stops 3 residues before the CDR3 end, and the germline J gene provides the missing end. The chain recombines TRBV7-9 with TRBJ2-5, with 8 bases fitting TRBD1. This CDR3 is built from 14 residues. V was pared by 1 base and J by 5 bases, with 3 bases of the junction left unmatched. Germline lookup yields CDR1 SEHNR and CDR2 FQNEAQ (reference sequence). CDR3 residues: CASSLERQGETQYF. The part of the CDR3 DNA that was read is TGTGCCAGCAGCTTAGAGCGACAGGGGGAGACC. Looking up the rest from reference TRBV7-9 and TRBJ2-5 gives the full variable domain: DTGVSQNPRHKITKRGQNVTFRCDPISEHNRLYWYRQTLGQGPEFLTYFQNEAQLEKSRLLSDRFSAERPKGSFSTLEIQRTEQGDSAMYLCASSLERQGETQYFGPGTRLLVL.

CDR3 residues: CASSTWTAQETQYF. The covered CDR3 bases are TGTGCCAGCAGCACCTGGACTGCTCAAGAGACC. This chain joins TRBV5-5 and TRBJ2-5; a weak D match, TRBD2 (5 bases). Read coverage stops 3 residues before the CDR3 terminus; the germline J gene supplies the remainder. The V gene lost 4 bases and the J gene lost 2 bases, with 12 bases spanning the gap. The CDR3 covers 14 residues. CDR1 is SGHKS, CDR2 YYEKEE, per germline (reference sequence).

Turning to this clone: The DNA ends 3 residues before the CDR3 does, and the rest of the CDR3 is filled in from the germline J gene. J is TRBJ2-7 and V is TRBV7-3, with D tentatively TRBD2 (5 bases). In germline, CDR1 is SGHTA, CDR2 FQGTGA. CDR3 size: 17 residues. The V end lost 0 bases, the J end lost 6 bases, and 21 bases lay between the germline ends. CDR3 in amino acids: CASSLTAPTGCSTEQYF. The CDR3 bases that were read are TGTGCCAGCAGCTTAACCGCCCCGACGGGGTGTTCGACCGAG.

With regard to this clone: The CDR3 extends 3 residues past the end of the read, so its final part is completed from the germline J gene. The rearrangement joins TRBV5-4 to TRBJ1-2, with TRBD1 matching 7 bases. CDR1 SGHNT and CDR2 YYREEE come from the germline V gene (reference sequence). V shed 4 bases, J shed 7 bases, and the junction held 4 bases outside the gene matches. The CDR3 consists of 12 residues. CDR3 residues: CASSPDRVGYTF. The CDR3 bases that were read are TGTGCCAGCAGCCCCGACAGGGTTGGC.

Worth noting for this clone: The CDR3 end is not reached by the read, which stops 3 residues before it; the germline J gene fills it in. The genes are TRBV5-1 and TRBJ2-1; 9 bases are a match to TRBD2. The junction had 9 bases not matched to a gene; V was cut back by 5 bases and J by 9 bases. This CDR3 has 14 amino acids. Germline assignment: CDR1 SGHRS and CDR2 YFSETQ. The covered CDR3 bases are TGCGCCAGCAGTAGGGCTAGCGGGAACCTTGAG. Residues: CASSRASGNLE. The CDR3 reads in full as CASSRASGNLEQFF.

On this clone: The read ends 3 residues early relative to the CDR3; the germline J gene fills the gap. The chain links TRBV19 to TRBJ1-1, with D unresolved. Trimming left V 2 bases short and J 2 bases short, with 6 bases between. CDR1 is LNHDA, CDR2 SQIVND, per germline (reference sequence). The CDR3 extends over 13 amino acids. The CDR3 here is CASSISLNTEAFF. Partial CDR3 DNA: TGTGCCAGTAGTATATCCCTTAACACTGAA.

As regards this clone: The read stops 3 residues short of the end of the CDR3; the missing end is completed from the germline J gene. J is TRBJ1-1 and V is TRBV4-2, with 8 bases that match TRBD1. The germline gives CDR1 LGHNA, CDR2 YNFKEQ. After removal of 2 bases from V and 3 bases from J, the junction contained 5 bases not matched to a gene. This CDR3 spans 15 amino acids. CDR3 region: CASSQPGTGDTEAFF. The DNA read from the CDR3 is TGTGCCAGCAGCCAACCCGGGACAGGAGACACTGAA.

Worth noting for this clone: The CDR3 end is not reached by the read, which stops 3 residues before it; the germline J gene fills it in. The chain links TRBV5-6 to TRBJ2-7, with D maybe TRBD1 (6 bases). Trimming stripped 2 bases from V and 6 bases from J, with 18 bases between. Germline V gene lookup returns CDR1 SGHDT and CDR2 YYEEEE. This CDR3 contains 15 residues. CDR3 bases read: TGTGCCAGCAGCTTCTCAGCGAGGACAGTCGCCGAG. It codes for CASSFSARTVAE. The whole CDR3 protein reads CASSFSARTVAEQYF.

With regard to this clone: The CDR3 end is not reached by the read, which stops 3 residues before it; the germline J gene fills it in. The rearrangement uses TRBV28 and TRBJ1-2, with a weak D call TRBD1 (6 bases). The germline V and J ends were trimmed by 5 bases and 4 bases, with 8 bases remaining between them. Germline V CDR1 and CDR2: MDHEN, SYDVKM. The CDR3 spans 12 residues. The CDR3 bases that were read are TGTGCCAGCAGTAGGGGGATCTATGGC. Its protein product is CASSRGIYG. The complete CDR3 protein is CASSRGIYGYTF.